The present T cell receptor beta chain was sequenced within a study of cytomegalovirus exposure and HLA in healthy donors. Study observations and caveats: A classifier reportedly called cytomegalovirus status with high sensitivity and specificity.

Generated by immunoSEQ multiplex PCR, the TCRdb table keeps only in-frame clones and is missing some. The sample consists of 150,000 to 200,000 clones, more than 75% of them appearing once. Germline lookup yields CDR1 MNHNS and CDR2 SASEGT. V shed 2 bases and J shed 3 bases, with 13 bases lying between them. The CDR3 length is 15 residues. The study drew the donors from its approximately 120-subject validation cohort, separate from the approximately 700-subject first cohort. For this clone: Its antigen is as yet unknown.

Material: PBMCs. The rearrangement links TRBV6-1 to TRBJ1-1; perhaps TRBD1 as D (6 bases). This TCR came from a man younger than 30 in good health and CMV-seronegative. In DNA form, the CDR3 reads TGTGCCAGCAGTGAAAAACAGGGTGGGCACACTGAAGCTTTCTTT. Encoded protein: CASSEKQGGHTEAFF.